This T cell receptor beta chain emerged from a study of cytomegalovirus exposure and HLA in healthy donors. About the research overall: Clustering assigned 81% of the approximately 400 genotyped donors to the Caucasian-associated ancestry cluster.

This clone was found once. Its antigen remains unidentified. Study conclusions and caveats: One cluster of highly shared sequence variants probably arose as a sequencing artifact. Roughly uniform depth of sequencing across donors was assumed in presence/absence analyses.

The CDR3 consists of 14 residues. The V segment lost 6 bases and the J segment 6 bases; nucleotides outside the gene matches: 7. Germline CDR1 and CDR2: MNHNS and SASEGT. The PCR employed 60 Vbeta primers together with 13 Jbeta primers. Assay: immunoSEQ multiplex PCR; the TCRdb copy retains only in-frame clones and omits some. This table has 95,000 to 150,000 clones, less than 85% appearing once. The TCR comes from a female donor in good health and CMV-seronegative. The sequenced material came from PBMCs. The V gene is TRBV6-1, the J gene TRBJ1-5; TRBD1 aligns across 8 bases. CDR3 region: CASSPDRVVQPQHF. CDR3 nucleotides: TGTGCCAGCAGCCCGGACAGGGTGGTTCAGCCCCAGCATTTT.